A selection of T cell receptor beta chains follows, all from one sample in a study of control samples from healthy donors and cancer patients. The data were produced by immunoSEQ multiplex PCR, yet TCRdb's version contains in-frame clones alone and is incomplete. In the table there are over 100,000 clones, approximately 89% of which are singletons. The material sequenced was blood. These receptor sequences come from a man aged 40-50 years in good health. CDR3s include the opening cysteine and the closing phenylalanine or tryptophan. Each record gives: V gene, D gene, J gene, clone size, CDR3 protein, CDR3 DNA. D genes are given only for firm matches. Clone size is shown for a subset of rows, as once, few, many or a class of expanded clone.

>TRBV30|.|TRBJ2-4|.
CAWSVGGRSLGDIQYF
TGTGCCTGGAGTGTCGGTGGACGGAGCCTTGGGGACATTCAGTACTTC
>TRBV7-8|TRBD1|TRBJ2-2|.
CASSPRDRGTGELFF
TGTGCCAGCAGCCCCCGGGACAGGGGCACCGGGGAGCTGTTTTTT
>TRBV5-8|TRBD1|TRBJ1-6|.
CASRRDRGYSPLHF
TGTGCCAGCAGGCGGGACAGGGGTTACTCACCCCTCCACTTT
>TRBV6-5|TRBD1|TRBJ1-1|.
CASSWTGESEAFF
TGTGCCAGCAGCTGGACAGGGGAATCTGAAGCTTTCTTT
>TRBV24-1|TRBD1|TRBJ2-1|.
CATSNRDRGTYAEQFF
TGTGCCACCAGCAACCGGGACAGGGGTACTTATGCTGAGCAGTTCTTC
>TRBV5-5|.|TRBJ1-1|once
CASSSHRTTEAFF
TGTGCCAGCAGCTCCCATAGGACCACTGAAGCTTTCTTT
>TRBV6-2/TRBV6-3|TRBD1|TRBJ1-6|once
CASSWGGQGDSPLHF
TGTGCCAGCAGTTGGGGAGGACAGGGGGATTCACCCCTCCACTTT
>TRBV2|TRBD1|TRBJ1-1|.
CASRGTGHTEAFF
TGTGCCAGCAGGGGGACAGGTCACACTGAAGCTTTCTTT
>TRBV18|TRBD1|TRBJ1-2|.
CASSPDRGSGYTF
TGTGCCAGCTCACCTGACAGGGGGTCCGGCTACACCTTC
>TRBV5-1|.|TRBJ1-6|.
CASSDSGTVNSPLHF
TGCGCCAGCAGCGATTCCGGGACTGTAAATTCACCCCTCCACTTT
>TRBV7-2|.|TRBJ1-1|.
CASSLNTYTEAFF
TGTGCCAGCAGCTTAAACACCTACACTGAAGCTTTCTTT
>TRBV5-6|.|TRBJ2-6|.
CASSLDRRSGANVLTF
TGTGCCAGCAGCTTGGACCGCCGATCTGGGGCCAACGTCCTGACTTTC
>TRBV2|TRBD1|TRBJ2-2|.
CASREDRGTGELFF
TGTGCCAGCAGAGAGGACAGGGGCACCGGGGAGCTGTTTTTT
>TRBV27|.|TRBJ2-7|.
CASRNPGAHEQYF
TGTGCCAGCCGTAACCCAGGGGCTCACGAGCAGTACTTC
>TRBV29-1|TRBD1|TRBJ2-5|.
CSVRQGAGETQYF
TGCAGCGTTAGACAGGGGGCTGGAGAGACCCAGTACTTC
>TRBV5-1|.|TRBJ2-7|.
CASSLGELEQYF
TGCGCCAGCAGCTTAGGGGAGCTCGAGCAGTACTTC
>TRBV4-1|TRBD1|TRBJ1-1|.
CASSQLQGSNTEAFF
TGCGCCAGCAGCCAACTACAGGGGTCGAACACTGAAGCTTTCTTT
>TRBV7-2|.|TRBJ1-2|.
CASSRDPTDGYTF
TGTGCCAGCAGCCGGGACCCTACGGACGGCTACACCTTC
>TRBV10-1|.|TRBJ1-2|once
CATSENYGYTF
TGCGCCACCTCGGAAAACTATGGCTACACCTTC
>TRBV11-2|TRBD2|TRBJ2-2|.
CASSPGIAGYTGELFF
TGTGCCAGCAGCCCCGGAATAGCGGGGTATACCGGGGAGCTGTTTTTT
>TRBV11-3|TRBD1|TRBJ1-1|.
CASSLDLWPGGLTEAFF
TGTGCCAGCAGCTTAGATCTTTGGCCAGGGGGCCTGACTGAAGCTTTCTTT
>TRBV25-1|TRBD1|TRBJ2-3|once
CASTPGGTSTDTQYF
TGTGCCAGCACTCCAGGGGGCACTAGCACAGATACGCAGTATTTT
>TRBV3-1/TRBV3-2|.|TRBJ1-5|.
CASSQSHSNQPQHF
TGTGCCAGCAGCCAGAGCCATAGCAATCAGCCCCAGCATTTT
>TRBV2|.|TRBJ1-4|few
CASPVAGSNEKLFF
TGTGCCAGTCCCGTCGCAGGGTCTAATGAAAAACTGTTTTTT
>TRBV3-1/TRBV3-2|TRBD2|TRBJ2-7|.
CASSQERLGLASRAYEQYF
TGTGCCAGCAGCCAGGAAAGACTAGGACTAGCGTCTCGAGCCTACGAGCAGTACTTC
>TRBV5-1|.|TRBJ1-3|.
CASSLRGNSGNTIYF
TGCGCCAGCAGCTTACGGGGGAACTCTGGAAACACCATATATTTT
>TRBV9|TRBD2|TRBJ2-1|.
CASSVEGTSYNEQFF
TGTGCCAGCAGCGTAGAAGGGACTAGCTACAATGAGCAGTTCTTC
>TRBV5-5|.|TRBJ1-6|.
CASSLFEQGNSPLHF
TGTGCCAGCAGCTTGTTCGAACAGGGAAATTCACCCCTCCACTTT
>TRBV15|TRBD1|TRBJ2-1|.
CATSRAGQYNEQFF
TGTGCCACCAGCAGAGCGGGACAGTACAATGAGCAGTTCTTC
>TRBV10-3|TRBD2|TRBJ2-7|.
CAIRGSGGFGEQYF
TGTGCCATCAGAGGGAGCGGGGGATTCGGCGAGCAGTACTTC
>TRBV2|.|TRBJ1-1|few
CASSKERQLNTEAFF
TGTGCCAGCAGCAAAGAGAGACAATTGAACACTGAAGCTTTCTTT
>TRBV2|.|TRBJ1-6|.
CASSEDGNSPLHF
TGTGCCAGCAGTGAAGATGGAAATTCACCCCTCCACTTT
>TRBV7-9|TRBD2|TRBJ2-3|once
CATDPASGLSDTQYF
TGTGCCACCGATCCGGCTAGCGGATTATCGGATACGCAGTATTTT
>TRBV9|TRBD1|TRBJ2-1|once
CASGDGTGENEQFF
TGTGCCAGTGGCGACGGGACAGGGGAGAATGAGCAGTTCTTC
>TRBV24-1|.|TRBJ1-5|.
CATSDDRDPSNQPQHF
TGTGCCACCAGTGATGACCGGGACCCAAGCAATCAGCCCCAGCATTTT
>TRBV9|.|TRBJ1-3|.
CASSVAGTRGNTIYF
TGTGCCAGCAGCGTAGCAGGGACGAGAGGAAACACCATATATTTT
>TRBV27|TRBD2|TRBJ2-7|.
CASSFEGRGGLAEQYF
TGTGCCAGCAGTTTCGAGGGTCGGGGGGGGCTGGCCGAGCAGTACTTC
>TRBV7-8|.|TRBJ2-7|few
CASSFRDMSSYEQYF
TGTGCCAGCAGCTTTCGGGACATGAGCTCCTACGAGCAGTACTTC
>TRBV7-8|TRBD1|TRBJ2-7|.
CASSLLRQGAYEQYF
TGTGCCAGCAGCTTACTCCGACAGGGTGCCTACGAGCAGTACTTC
>TRBV18|.|TRBJ1-5|.
CASSPGDQPQHF
TGTGCCAGCTCACCAGGGGACCAGCCCCAGCATTTT
>TRBV7-9|.|TRBJ2-3|once
CASSSETRGDTQYF
TGTGCCAGCAGCTCGGAGACTAGAGGAGATACGCAGTATTTT
>TRBV11-3|.|TRBJ2-2|few
CASSSKTGLGSGELFF
TGTGCCAGCAGCTCCAAAACAGGGTTAGGATCCGGGGAGCTGTTTTTT
>TRBV7-6|.|TRBJ2-3|.
CASSSRSYVLLDTQYF
TGTGCCAGCAGCTCCCGATCCTACGTTTTGTTAGATACGCAGTATTTT
>TRBV10-1|TRBD2|TRBJ2-2|.
CASSESRRGAANTGELFF
TGCGCCAGCAGTGAGTCGCGGCGGGGGGCAGCGAACACCGGGGAGCTGTTTTTT
>TRBV9|.|TRBJ2-1|.
CASSVGNHYSYNEQFF
TGTGCCAGCAGCGTAGGAAACCACTACTCCTACAATGAGCAGTTCTTC
>TRBV7-8|.|TRBJ2-1|.
CASSLRIEQFF
TGTGCCAGCAGCTTACGGATTGAGCAGTTCTTC
>TRBV24-1|TRBD1|TRBJ2-2|.
CATSDARQGRDGELFF
TGTGCCACCAGTGATGCACGACAGGGTCGGGACGGGGAGCTGTTTTTT
>TRBV6-5|TRBD1|TRBJ1-1|.
CASGNRQGGLAFF
TGTGCCAGCGGGAATCGACAGGGGGGATTAGCTTTCTTT
>TRBV28|.|TRBJ1-5|.
CASSREGGVLNQPQHF
TGTGCCAGCAGTAGAGAGGGGGGGGTCCTAAATCAGCCCCAGCATTTT
>TRBV2|TRBD1|TRBJ2-5|few
CASNRDRGKETQYF
TGTGCCAGCAATAGGGACAGGGGAAAAGAGACCCAGTACTTC
>TRBV6-1|TRBD2|TRBJ2-7|.
CASSERGGYEQYF
TGTGCCAGCAGTGAAAGGGGAGGGTACGAGCAGTACTTC
>TRBV5-1|.|TRBJ1-6|.
CASSLVGGVQPPLHF
TGCGCCAGCAGCTTGGTGGGCGGGGTTCAACCACCCCTCCACTTT
>TRBV4-1|TRBD1|TRBJ1-6|.
CASSIGQGYNSPLHF
TGCGCCAGCAGCATAGGACAGGGCTATAATTCACCCCTCCACTTT
>TRBV2|.|TRBJ1-5|.
CASSKVANSNQPQHF
TGTGCCAGCAGTAAGGTGGCCAATAGCAATCAGCCCCAGCATTTT
>TRBV13|.|TRBJ1-1|.
CASSLGEGLSEAFF
TGTGCCAGCAGCTTAGGCGAAGGCTTGAGTGAAGCTTTCTTT
>TRBV19|.|TRBJ1-6|few
CASKVSSYNSPLHF
TGTGCCAGTAAAGTTAGCTCCTATAATTCACCCCTCCACTTT
>TRBV11-3|.|TRBJ1-1|.
CASSRAGYAEAFF
TGTGCCAGCAGCCGGGCGGGGTACGCTGAAGCTTTCTTT